The clone carrying this TCR beta chain showed up just a few times. Its matching antigen is unknown. The PCR used 60 Vbeta and 13 Jbeta primers. TCRdb's table, derived via immunoSEQ multiplex PCR, lists solely in-frame clones and lacks some. Found here are 150,000 to 200,000 clones, over 60% of them singletons; the top ten hold about 2.7%. Germline CDR1 MGHRA, CDR2 YSYEKL. Losses at the gene ends were 4 bases for V and 3 bases for J; bases not matched to a gene: 4. This CDR3 comprises 14 residues. This record belongs to a study of cytomegalovirus exposure and HLA in healthy donors. The study, taken as a whole, reports: About 87% or about 30% of the time was how often most TCR beta V segments were productive, according to an earlier analysis. It was reported that TCR beta sequences correctly inferred the HLA-A and HLA-B alleles for most subjects.

This TCR came from a woman aged 25 to 39 in good health and CMV-seronegative. V gene TRBV4-1 combines with J gene TRBJ2-3, with 7 nucleotides matching TRBD2. The sequencing sample was made of PBMCs. CDR3 nucleotide sequence: TGCGCCAGCAGCCCGGGAGGAGGAACAGATACGCAGTATTTT. Encoded protein: CASSPGGGTDTQYF.